A single sample is the source of the 18 T cell receptor beta chains below, sequenced in a study of cytomegalovirus exposure and HLA in healthy donors. The PCR employed 60 Vbeta primers together with 13 Jbeta primers. Method: immunoSEQ multiplex PCR; TCRdb's copy keeps in-frame clones and lacks some. The sample lists some 120,000 clones; about 59% were seen once. Input material: PBMCs. The receptor set was obtained from a woman aged 40-49 years in good health and CMV-seropositive.

The J gene is TRBJ1-2, the V gene TRBV6-4; tentative D call: TRBD1 (6 bases). The CDR3 has 13 residues. In germline, CDR1 is MRHNA, CDR2 SNTAGT. Between the trimmed V and J ends, which lost 9 bases and 8 bases, there was a span of 19 bases. The CDR3 DNA reads TGTGCCAGAGATGGACAGTTCCCCGAGGGCTACACCTTC. Protein: CARDGQFPEGYTF.

In its sample, this clone was seen once. The gene calls are TRBV27 and TRBJ1-1, with D unclear. Looked up from germline, CDR1 is MNHEY and CDR2 is SMNVEV (reference sequence). The CDR3 extends over 13 amino acids. The ends were cut back, 3 bases at V and 2 bases at J, with 7 bases in the middle. The CDR3 is CASSFNGNTEAFF. CDR3 nucleotides: TGTGCCAGCAGTTTCAACGGTAACACTGAAGCTTTCTTT.

This rearrangement joins TRBV4-3 to TRBJ2-1; 9 bases match TRBD2. The CDR3 contains 15 residues. After removal of 1 base from V and 10 bases from J, the junction contained 8 bases not matched to a gene. Germline loops: CDR1 LGHNA, CDR2 YSLEER. This CDR3 is CASSQVAGGTWEQFF. For the CDR3, the DNA is TGCGCCAGCAGCCAAGTGGCGGGAGGGACATGGGAGCAGTTCTTC.

This clone was found a few times. The chain recombines TRBV9 with TRBJ1-2; 9 bases align to TRBD1. Germline values: CDR1 SGDLS, CDR2 YYNGEE. The ends lost 3 bases at V and 5 bases at J; junction bases unmatched: 5. The CDR3 spans 14 residues. Here the CDR3 reads CASSAQGAGYGYTF. The CDR3 DNA is TGTGCCAGCAGCGCACAGGGGGCGGGATATGGCTACACCTTC. Based on the CDR3 plus reference TRBV9 and TRBJ1-2, the full variable domain is DSGVTQTPKHLITATGQRVTLRCSPRSGDLSVYWYQQSLDQGLQFLIQYYNGEERAKGNILERFSAQQFPDLHSELNLSSLELGDSALYFCASSAQGAGYGYTFGSGTRLTVV.

The rearrangement joins TRBV30 to TRBJ1-5; 10 nucleotides match TRBD1. Per the germline V gene, CDR1 is GTSNPN and CDR2 is SVGIG (reference sequence). This CDR3 is built from 16 residues. With 2 bases clipped from V and 4 bases from J, the junction kept 8 bases outside the gene matches. The CDR3 coding sequence is TGTGCCTGGAGTTCAGGTCGGACAGGGGGGAATCAGCCCCAGCATTTT. It specifies CAWSSGRTGGNQPQHF. Supplemented by reference TRBV30 and TRBJ1-5, the full variable domain reads SQTIHQWPATLVQPVGSPLSLECTVEGTSNPNLYWYRQAAGRGLQLLFYSVGIGQISSEVPQNLSASRPQDRQFILSSKKLLLSDSGFYLCAWSSGRTGGNQPQHFGDGTRLSIL.

The chain joins TRBV6-1 to TRBJ2-2, with 7 nucleotides matching TRBD1. Germline CDR1 reads MNHNS; CDR2 reads SASEGT. CDR3 length: 15 amino acids. Unmatched junction bases numbered 5, after V lost 7 bases and J lost 0 bases. CDR3 nucleotide sequence: TGTGCCAGCACAATGGGACAGCCGAACACCGGGGAGCTGTTTTTT. Translation gives CASTMGQPNTGELFF.

V usage is TRBV19 and J usage is TRBJ2-2; possible D gene TRBD2, 6 bases. Trimming pared 10 bases from V and 8 bases from J, leaving 14 bases between. The germline V gene has CDR1 LNHDA and CDR2 SQIVND (reference sequence). This CDR3 is built from 12 residues. CDR3 DNA: TGTGCCATCGAAGCGGGTCCTGGGGAGCTGTTTTTT. It codes for CAIEAGPGELFF.

Written as DNA, the CDR3 is TGTGCCAGTCTACCCGGGACTAGCGAACACGAGCAGTACTTC. This gives the protein CASLPGTSEHEQYF. The rearrangement uses TRBV6-5 and TRBJ2-7, with TRBD2 identical over 10 bases. Germline-derived CDR1 and CDR2 are MNHEY and SVGAGI. The CDR3 runs to 14 residues. The ends lost 9 bases at V and 5 bases at J; junction bases unmatched: 10.

This clone showed up just a few times. This chain's CDR3 is CASTLAGTGELFF. The DNA for the CDR3 is TGTGCCAGCACCCTGGCGGGCACCGGGGAGCTGTTTTTT. The chain is built from TRBV11-3 and TRBJ2-2, with D possibly matching TRBD2 (5 bases). In germline, CDR1 is SGHNT, CDR2 YENEEA. The V gene lost 7 bases and the J gene lost 4 bases, with 10 bases spanning the gap. This CDR3 region has 13 residues. The full variable domain, in which reference TRBV11-3 and TRBJ2-2 provide the parts outside the CDR3, is EAGVVQSPRYKIIEKKQPVAFWCNPISGHNTLYWYLQNLGQGPELLIRYENEEAVDDSQLPKDRFSAERLKGVDSTLKIQPAELGDSAVYLCASTLAGTGELFFGEGSRLTVL.

This clone was seen only a few times. J is TRBJ2-7 and V is TRBV27; 11 bases align to TRBD2. Germline V gene data show CDR1 as MNHEY and CDR2 as SMNVEV (reference sequence). The CDR3 runs 18 residues. The V and J ends lost 2 bases and 3 bases, in that order; junction bases with no gene match: 12. The CDR3 loop is CASSLEGLPSGRNYEQYF. CDR3 bases: TGTGCCAGCAGTTTAGAGGGGTTGCCTAGCGGGAGGAACTACGAGCAGTACTTC.

This clone has just one count. This rearrangement joins TRBV15 to TRBJ2-6; D may be TRBD2 (5 bases). CDR1 LNHNV and CDR2 YYDKDF come from the germline V gene (reference sequence). The ends were cut back, 2 bases at V and 0 bases at J, with 11 bases in the middle. The CDR3 length is 17 residues. CDR3 sequence reads: CATSRIGSPSGANVLTF. CDR3 in DNA: TGTGCCACCAGCAGAATAGGGAGCCCCTCTGGGGCCAACGTCCTGACTTTC.

The genes are TRBV28 and TRBJ2-7, with D uncertain. V dropped 11 bases and J dropped 0 bases, with 14 bases sitting between them. Per germline, CDR1 MDHEN and CDR2 SYDVKM. The CDR3 has 13 residues. The CDR3 protein is CALGPMNSYEQYF. The CDR3 DNA sequence: TGTGCCTTGGGCCCAATGAACTCCTACGAGCAGTACTTC.

V is TRBV27 and J is TRBJ1-1, with D possibly being TRBD1 (5 bases). Germline CDR1 reads MNHEY; CDR2 reads SMNVEV (reference sequence). The CDR3 spans 16 residues. V shed 0 bases and J shed 2 bases, with 13 bases lying between them. The CDR3 loop reads CASSLSIGHLNTEAFF. The CDR3 nucleotides are TGTGCCAGCAGTTTATCGATTGGACATTTAAACACTGAAGCTTTCTTT.

The genes are TRBV20-1 and TRBJ2-1; 7 bases map to TRBD2. CDR3 length: 11 amino acids. V shed 0 bases, J shed 14 bases, and the junction held 4 bases outside the gene matches. Germline V gene sequence: CDR1 DFQATT, CDR2 SNEGSKA (reference sequence). The DNA for the CDR3 is TGCAGTGCTAGAGATAGGAGCGGGGAGTTCTTC. This encodes CSARDRSGEFF.

This clone was seen a single time. This chain links TRBV2 with TRBJ2-3; no definite D call. The V gene lost 8 bases and the J gene lost 0 bases, with 12 bases spanning the gap. Germline loops: CDR1 SNHLY, CDR2 FYNNEI. The CDR3 spans 14 residues. The DNA for the CDR3 is TGTGCCAGCGCGCAGACATCCAGCACAGATACGCAGTATTTT. Its protein product is CASAQTSSTDTQYF. The full variable domain, rest sourced from reference TRBV2 and TRBJ2-3, is EPEVTQTPSHQVTQMGQEVILRCVPISNHLYFYWYRQILGQKVEFLVSFYNNEISEKSEIFDDQFSVERPDGSNFTLKIRSTKLEDSAMYFCASAQTSSTDTQYFGPGTRLTVL.

This clone was found a few times. The rearrangement links TRBV6-6 to TRBJ2-7, with a weak D call TRBD1 (6 bases). CDR1 and CDR2 (germline): MNHNY, SVGAGI (reference sequence). CDR3 length: 12 residues. Trimming took 6 bases from V and 6 from J, leaving 12 bases between them. CDR3 nucleotide sequence: TGTGCCAGCAGCTACGACAGGTTCGAGCAGTACTTC. Protein product: CASSYDRFEQYF.

This clone appeared a few times. The rearrangement uses TRBV2 and TRBJ1-5; D possibly corresponds to TRBD1 (6 bases). The CDR3 has 14 residues. V dropped 6 bases and J dropped 5 bases, with 14 bases sitting between them. Germline loops: CDR1 SNHLY, CDR2 FYNNEI. The chain's CDR3 is CASRGRGGYQPQHF. The CDR3 region has the DNA TGTGCCAGCAGAGGCAGGGGCGGGTATCAGCCCCAGCATTTT.

This chain uses TRBV9 with TRBJ2-7, with D possibly matching TRBD2 (6 bases). Germline lookup yields CDR1 SGDLS and CDR2 YYNGEE. V lost 0 bases to trimming and J lost 2 bases, with 12 bases between them. CDR3 size: 15 residues. For the CDR3, the DNA is TGTGCCAGCAGCGTAGCGGGCGGGGTCACCTACGAGCAGTACTTC. Translation gives CASSVAGGVTYEQYF.